The TCR beta chain under discussion was sequenced for a study of T cells after yellow fever vaccination. Study-wide findings and caveats: The booster response re-showed most primary clones: 96% CD4, around 87% CD8. It was a small share of clonotypes that appeared in both CD4 and CD8 compartments.

The TCR cDNA carried a universal primer site and UMIs from 5'RACE template switching. One entry per CDR3 protein, called by TCRdb with MiXCR from the 5' RACE reads. The repertoire includes around 590,000 distinct CDR3 sequences, over 9% of them detected once, and 14% to 15% sits in the top ten. In the case of this clonotype: Antigen: not known.

The source material was PBMCs, sampled on the day of the yellow fever booster vaccination. The TCR sequence derives from a man aged 25-45 years who received the YFV17D yellow fever vaccine.

The CDR3 sequence: CASRISGRFYEQFF. The CDR3 DNA reads as TGTGCCAGCAGAATTAGCGGGAGGTTTTATGAGCAGTTCTTC. The genes are TRBV3-1 and TRBJ2-1; TRBD2 aligns across 10 bases. Per the germline V gene, CDR1 is LGHDT and CDR2 is YNNKEL (reference sequence). J was trimmed by 8 bases and V by 6 bases; bases with no gene match: 7. The CDR3 extends over 14 amino acids.